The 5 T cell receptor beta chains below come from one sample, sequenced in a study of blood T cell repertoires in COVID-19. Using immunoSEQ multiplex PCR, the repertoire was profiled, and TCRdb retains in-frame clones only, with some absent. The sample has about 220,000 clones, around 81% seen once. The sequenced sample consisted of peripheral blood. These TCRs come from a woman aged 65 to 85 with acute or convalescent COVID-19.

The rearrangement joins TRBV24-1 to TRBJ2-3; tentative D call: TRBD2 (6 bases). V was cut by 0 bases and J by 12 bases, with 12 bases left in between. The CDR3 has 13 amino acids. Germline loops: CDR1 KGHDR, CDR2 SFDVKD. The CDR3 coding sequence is TGTGCCACCAGTGATTTGGGCGGGGTTTATCAGTATTTT. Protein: CATSDLGGVYQYF.

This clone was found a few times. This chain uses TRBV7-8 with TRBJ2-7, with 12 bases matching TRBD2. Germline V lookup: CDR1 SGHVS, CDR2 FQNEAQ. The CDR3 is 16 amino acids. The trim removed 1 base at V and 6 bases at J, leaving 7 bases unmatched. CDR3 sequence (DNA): TGTGCCAGCAGCTTAGATCTAGCGGGGGGGCCTAGCGAGCAGTACTTC. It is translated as CASSLDLAGGPSEQYF.

The CDR3 nucleotides are TGTGCCACCGAGAGCGGGGGCCTGGGCAATGAGCAGTTCTTC. This encodes CATESGGLGNEQFF. The rearrangement links TRBV24-1 to TRBJ2-1; 8 bases are shared with TRBD2. There are 14 residues in the CDR3. Germline values: CDR1 KGHDR, CDR2 SFDVKD. Unmatched junction bases numbered 9, after V lost 9 bases and J lost 6 bases.

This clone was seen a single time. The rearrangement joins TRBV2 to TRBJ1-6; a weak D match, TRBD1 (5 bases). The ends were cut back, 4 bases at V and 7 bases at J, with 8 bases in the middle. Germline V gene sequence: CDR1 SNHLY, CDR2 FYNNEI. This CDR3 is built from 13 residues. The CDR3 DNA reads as TGTGCCAGCAGTGGGGCAGGGAATTCACCCCTCCACTTT. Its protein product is CASSGAGNSPLHF.

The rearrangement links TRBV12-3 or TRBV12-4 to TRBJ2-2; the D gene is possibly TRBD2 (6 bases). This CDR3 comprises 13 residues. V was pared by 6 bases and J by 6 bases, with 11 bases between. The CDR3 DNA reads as TGTGCCAGCAGGAGCCTAGCGCCCGGGGAGCTGTTTTTT. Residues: CASRSLAPGELFF.